The source of this T cell receptor beta chain is a study of T cell changes during pregnancy in multiple sclerosis. This clone is a singleton in its sample. Generated by immunoSEQ multiplex PCR, the TCRdb table keeps only in-frame clones and is missing some. The top ten clones hold 7% to 10% of a sample with under 35,000 clones, more than 75% of them seen once. Trimming at V came to 5 bases and at J to 5 bases, leaving 13 bases not matched to a gene. Germline V gene sequence: CDR1 SEHNR, CDR2 FQNEAQ (reference sequence). The CDR3 length is 16 residues. The sequence derives from a female donor with multiple sclerosis, enrolled in a pregnancy study. The chain combines TRBV7-9 with TRBJ2-5; 8 positions match TRBD2. This sample comprised CD8+ T cells from peripheral blood mononuclear cells, obtained after pregnancy. Here the CDR3 DNA reads TGTGCCAGCAGCCCGAACCTAGCGGGCCTTAGGGAGACCCAGTACTTC. This gives the protein CASSPNLAGLRETQYF.